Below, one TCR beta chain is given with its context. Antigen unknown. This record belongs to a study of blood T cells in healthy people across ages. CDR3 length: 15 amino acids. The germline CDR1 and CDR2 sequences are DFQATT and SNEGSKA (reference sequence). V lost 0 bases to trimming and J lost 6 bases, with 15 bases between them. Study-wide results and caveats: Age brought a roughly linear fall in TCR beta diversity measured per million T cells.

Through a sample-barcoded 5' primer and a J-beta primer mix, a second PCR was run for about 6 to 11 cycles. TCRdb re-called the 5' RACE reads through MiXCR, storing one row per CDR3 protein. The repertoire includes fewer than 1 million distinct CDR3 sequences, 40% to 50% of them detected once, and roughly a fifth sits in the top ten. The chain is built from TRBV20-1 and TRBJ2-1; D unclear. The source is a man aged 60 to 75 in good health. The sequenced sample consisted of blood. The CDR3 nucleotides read TGCAGTGCTAGAGATAGCCTCAAAGGTGGCAATGAGCAGTTCTTC. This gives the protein CSARDSLKGGNEQFF.